Sequencing of this T cell receptor (beta chain) was carried out in a study of blood T cell repertoires in COVID-19. At the level of the study: Sources were T cells, B-cell-depleted T cells, or PBMCs; the material itself was cDNA or gDNA.

CDR3 length equals 14 residues. The germline V gene has CDR1 SGHNT and CDR2 YYREEE (reference sequence). V gave up 0 bases and J gave up 6 bases, with 9 bases separating them. The protocol was immunoSEQ multiplex PCR, while the TCRdb copy is restricted to in-frame clones and leaves out a portion. The sample includes approximately 130,000 clones, 65% to 90% of them seen just once. This TCR was sampled from a woman aged 50 to 60 who had recovered from COVID-19. The specimen sequenced was PBMCs or T cells enriched from blood (not recorded which). The V call is TRBV5-4, the J call TRBJ2-2; maybe TRBD2 (5 bases). The CDR3 DNA follows: TGTGCCAGCAGCTTGGAATCCGGGGCCGGGGAGCTGTTTTTT. It translates to CASSLESGAGELFF.